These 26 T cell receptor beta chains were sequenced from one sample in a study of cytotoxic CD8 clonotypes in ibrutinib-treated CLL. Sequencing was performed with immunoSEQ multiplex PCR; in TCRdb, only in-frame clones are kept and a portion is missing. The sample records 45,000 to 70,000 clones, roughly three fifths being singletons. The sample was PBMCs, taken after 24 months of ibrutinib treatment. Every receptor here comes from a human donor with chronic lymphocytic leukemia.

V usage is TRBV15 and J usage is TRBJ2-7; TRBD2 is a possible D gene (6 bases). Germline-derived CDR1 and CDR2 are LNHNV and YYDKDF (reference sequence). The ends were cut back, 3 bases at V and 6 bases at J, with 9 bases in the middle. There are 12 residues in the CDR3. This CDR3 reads CATSSGTREQYF. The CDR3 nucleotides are TGTGCCACCAGCAGCGGGACTCGCGAGCAGTACTTC. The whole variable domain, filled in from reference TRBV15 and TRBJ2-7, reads DAMVIQNPRYQVTQFGKPVTLSCSQTLNHNVMYWYQQKSSQAPKLLFHYYDKDFNNEADTPDNFQSRRPNTSFCFLDIRSPGLGDTAMYLCATSSGTREQYFGPGTRLTVT.

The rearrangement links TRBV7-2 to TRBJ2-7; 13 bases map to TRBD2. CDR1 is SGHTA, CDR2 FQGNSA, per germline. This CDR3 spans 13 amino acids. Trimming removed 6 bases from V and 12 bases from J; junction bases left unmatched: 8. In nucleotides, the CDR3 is TGTGCCAGCAGGGCATCGACTAGCGGGAGGACGTACTTC. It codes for CASRASTSGRTYF.

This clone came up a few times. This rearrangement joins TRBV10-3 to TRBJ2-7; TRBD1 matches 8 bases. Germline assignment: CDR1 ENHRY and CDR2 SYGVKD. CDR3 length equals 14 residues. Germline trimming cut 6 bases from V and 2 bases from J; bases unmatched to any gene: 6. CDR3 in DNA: TGTGCCATCAGCCCCGGACAGGGTCCCTACGAGCAGTACGTC. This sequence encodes CAISPGQGPYEQYV.

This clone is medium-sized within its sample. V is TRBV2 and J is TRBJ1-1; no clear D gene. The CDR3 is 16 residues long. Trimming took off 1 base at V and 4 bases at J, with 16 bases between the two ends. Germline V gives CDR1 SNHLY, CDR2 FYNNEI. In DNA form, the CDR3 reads TGTGCCAGCAGTGAAGAGGTATCAGGCTGGTCCACTGAAGCTTTCTTT. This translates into CASSEEVSGWSTEAFF.

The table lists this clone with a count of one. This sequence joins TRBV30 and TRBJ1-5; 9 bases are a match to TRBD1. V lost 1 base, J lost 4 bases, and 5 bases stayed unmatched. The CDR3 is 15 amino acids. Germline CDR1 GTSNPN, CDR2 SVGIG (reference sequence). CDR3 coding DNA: TGTGCCTGGAGTGCGGGGACAGGGAAAAATCAGCCCCAGCATTTT. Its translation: CAWSAGTGKNQPQHF.

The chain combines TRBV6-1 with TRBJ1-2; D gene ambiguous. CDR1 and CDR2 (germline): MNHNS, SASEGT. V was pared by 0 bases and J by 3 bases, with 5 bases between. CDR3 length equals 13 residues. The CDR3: CASSEAGYYGYTF. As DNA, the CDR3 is TGTGCCAGCAGTGAAGCAGGATACTATGGCTACACCTTC.

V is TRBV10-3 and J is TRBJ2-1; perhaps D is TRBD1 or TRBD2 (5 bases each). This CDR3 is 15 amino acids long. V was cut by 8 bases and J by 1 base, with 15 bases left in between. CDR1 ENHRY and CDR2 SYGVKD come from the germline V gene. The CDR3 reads CAIRRGSDSYNEQFF. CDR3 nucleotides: TGTGCCATCCGACGGGGCAGTGATTCCTACAATGAGCAGTTCTTC.

The CDR3 DNA sequence: TGTGCCAGTAGTTTTAGCGGGAGCGCAGATACGCAGTATTTT. This gives the protein CASSFSGSADTQYF. The chain joins TRBV19 to TRBJ2-3; 9 nucleotides agree with TRBD2. V dropped 5 bases and J dropped 4; count of bases not matched to a gene: 4. CDR3 length: 14 amino acids. Germline V CDR1 and CDR2: LNHDA, SQIVND (reference sequence).

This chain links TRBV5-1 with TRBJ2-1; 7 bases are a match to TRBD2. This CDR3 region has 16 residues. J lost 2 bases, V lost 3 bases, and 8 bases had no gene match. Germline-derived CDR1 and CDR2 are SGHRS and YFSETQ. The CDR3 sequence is CASSSFSGPTYNEQFF. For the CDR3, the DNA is TGCGCCAGCAGCTCATTTAGCGGGCCGACCTACAATGAGCAGTTCTTC.

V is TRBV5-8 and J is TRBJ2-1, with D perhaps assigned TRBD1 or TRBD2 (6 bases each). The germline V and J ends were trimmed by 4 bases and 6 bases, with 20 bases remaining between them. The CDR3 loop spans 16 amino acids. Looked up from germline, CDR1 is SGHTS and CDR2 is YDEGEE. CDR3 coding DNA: TGTGCCAGCAGCGAGTGGTGGGGGGCCCCCCGCAATGAGCAGTTCTTC. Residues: CASSEWWGAPRNEQFF.

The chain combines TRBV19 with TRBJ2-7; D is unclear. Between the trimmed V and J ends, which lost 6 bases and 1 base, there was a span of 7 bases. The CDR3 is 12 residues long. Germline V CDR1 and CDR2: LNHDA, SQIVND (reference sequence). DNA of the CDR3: TGTGCCAGTAGGGGCGCGTCCTACGAGCAGTACTTC. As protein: CASRGASYEQYF.

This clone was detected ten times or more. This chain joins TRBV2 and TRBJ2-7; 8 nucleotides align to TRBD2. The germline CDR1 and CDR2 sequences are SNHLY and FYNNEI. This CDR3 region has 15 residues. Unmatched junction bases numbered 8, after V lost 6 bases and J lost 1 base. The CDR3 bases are TGTGCCAGCAGCTTCCAGCTAGCGGGTTCCTACGAGCAGTACTTC. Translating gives CASSFQLAGSYEQYF.

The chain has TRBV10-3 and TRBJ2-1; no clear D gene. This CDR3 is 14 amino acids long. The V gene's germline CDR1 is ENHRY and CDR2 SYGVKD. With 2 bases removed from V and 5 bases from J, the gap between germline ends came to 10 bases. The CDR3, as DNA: TGTGCCATCAGTGAGACGTATTCGCACAATGAGCAGTTCTTC. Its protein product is CAISETYSHNEQFF.

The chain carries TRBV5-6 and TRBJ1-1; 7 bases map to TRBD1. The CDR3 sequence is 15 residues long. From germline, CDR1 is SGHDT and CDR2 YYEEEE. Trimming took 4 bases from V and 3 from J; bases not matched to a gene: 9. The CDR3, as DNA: TGTGCCAGCAGCCCCATAACAGGGGTGCACACTGAAGCTTTCTTT. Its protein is CASSPITGVHTEAFF. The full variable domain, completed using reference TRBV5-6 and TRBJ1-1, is DAGVTQSPTHLIKTRGQQVTLRCSPKSGHDTVSWYQQALGQGPQFIFQYYEEEERQRGNFPDRFSGHQFPNYSSELNVNALLLGDSALYLCASSPITGVHTEAFFGQGTRLTVV.

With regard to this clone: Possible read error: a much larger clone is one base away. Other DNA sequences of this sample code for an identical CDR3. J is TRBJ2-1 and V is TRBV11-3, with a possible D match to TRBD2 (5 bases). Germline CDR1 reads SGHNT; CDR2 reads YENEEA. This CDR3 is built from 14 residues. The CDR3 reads CASSLGAVRDEQFF. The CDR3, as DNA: TGTGCCAGCAGCTTAGGGGCGGTACGGGATGAGCAATTCTTC. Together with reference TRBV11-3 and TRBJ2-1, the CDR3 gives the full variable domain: EAGVVQSPRYKIIEKKQPVAFWCNPISGHNTLYWYLQNLGQGPELLIRYENEEAVDDSQLPKDRFSAERLKGVDSTLKIQPAELGDSAVYLCASSLGAVRDEQFFGPGTRLTVL.

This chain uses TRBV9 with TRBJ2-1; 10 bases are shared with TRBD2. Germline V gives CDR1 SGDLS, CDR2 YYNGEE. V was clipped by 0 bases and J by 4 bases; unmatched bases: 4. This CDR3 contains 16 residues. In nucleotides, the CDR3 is TGTGCCAGCAGCGTAGTTGCAGCGGGGGGGTACAATGAGCAGTTCTTC. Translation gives CASSVVAAGGYNEQFF.

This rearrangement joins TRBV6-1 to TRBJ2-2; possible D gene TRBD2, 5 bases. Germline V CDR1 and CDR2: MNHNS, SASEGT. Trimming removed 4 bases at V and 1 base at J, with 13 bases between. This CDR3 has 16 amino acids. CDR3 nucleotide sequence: TGTGCCAGCAGTGCCCGTAGCGTGATGAACACCGGGGAGCTGTTTTTT. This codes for CASSARSVMNTGELFF.

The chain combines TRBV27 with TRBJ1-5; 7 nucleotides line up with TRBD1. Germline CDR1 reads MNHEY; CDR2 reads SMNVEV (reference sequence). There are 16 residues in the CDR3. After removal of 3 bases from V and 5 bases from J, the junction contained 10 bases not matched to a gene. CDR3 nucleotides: TGTGCCAGCAGTTTCCGACCATCAGGACAGGATCAGCCCCAGCATTTT. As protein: CASSFRPSGQDQPQHF.

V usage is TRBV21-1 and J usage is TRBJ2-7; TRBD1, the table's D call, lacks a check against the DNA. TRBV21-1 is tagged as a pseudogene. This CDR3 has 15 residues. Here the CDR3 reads CASSKGDRGLYEQYV. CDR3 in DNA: TGTGCCAGCAGCAAAGGGGACAGGGGGCTGTACGAGCAGTACGTC.

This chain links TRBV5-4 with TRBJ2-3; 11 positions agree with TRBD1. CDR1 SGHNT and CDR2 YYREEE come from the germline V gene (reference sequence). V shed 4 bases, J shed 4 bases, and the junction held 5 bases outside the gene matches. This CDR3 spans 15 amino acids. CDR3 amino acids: CASSLTGQGADTQYF. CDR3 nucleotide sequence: TGTGCCAGCAGCCTGACGGGACAGGGGGCAGATACGCAGTATTTT.

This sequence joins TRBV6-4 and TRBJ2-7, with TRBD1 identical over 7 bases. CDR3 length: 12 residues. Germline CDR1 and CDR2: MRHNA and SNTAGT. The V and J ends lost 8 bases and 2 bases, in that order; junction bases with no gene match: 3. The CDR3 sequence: CASSGQTYEQYF. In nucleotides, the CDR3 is TGTGCCAGCTCGGGACAGACCTACGAGCAGTACTTC.

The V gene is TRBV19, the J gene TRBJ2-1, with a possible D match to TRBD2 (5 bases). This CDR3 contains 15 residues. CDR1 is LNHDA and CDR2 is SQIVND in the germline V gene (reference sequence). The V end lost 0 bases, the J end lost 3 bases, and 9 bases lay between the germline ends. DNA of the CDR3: TGTGCCAGTAGTATAGAACGGGGTGGCTACAATGAGCAGTTCTTC. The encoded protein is CASSIERGGYNEQFF.

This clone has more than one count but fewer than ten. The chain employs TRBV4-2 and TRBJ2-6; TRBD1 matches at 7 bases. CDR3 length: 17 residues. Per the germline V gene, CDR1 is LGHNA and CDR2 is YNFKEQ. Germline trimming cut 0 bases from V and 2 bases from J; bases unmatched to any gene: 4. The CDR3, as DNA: TGTGCCAGCAGCCAAGACCCTGGGACAGCTGGGGCCAACGTCCTGACTTTC. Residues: CASSQDPGTAGANVLTF.

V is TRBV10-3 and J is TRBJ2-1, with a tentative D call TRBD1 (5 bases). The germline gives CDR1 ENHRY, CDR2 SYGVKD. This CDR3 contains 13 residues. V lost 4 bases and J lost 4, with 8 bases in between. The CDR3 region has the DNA TGTGCCATCAGTGCTAACAGGTACAATGAGCAGTTCTTC. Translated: CAISANRYNEQFF.

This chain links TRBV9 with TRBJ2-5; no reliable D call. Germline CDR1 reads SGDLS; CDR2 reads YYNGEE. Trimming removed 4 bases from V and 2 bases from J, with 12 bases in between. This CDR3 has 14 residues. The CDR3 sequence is CASSPRLLQETQYF. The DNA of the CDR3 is TGTGCCAGCAGCCCTAGACTCCTTCAAGAGACCCAGTACTTC.

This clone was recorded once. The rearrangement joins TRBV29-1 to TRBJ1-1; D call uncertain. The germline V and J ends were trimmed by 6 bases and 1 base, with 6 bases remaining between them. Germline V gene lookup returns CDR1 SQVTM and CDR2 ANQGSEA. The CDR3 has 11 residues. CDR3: CSVRGNTEAFF. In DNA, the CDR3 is TGCAGCGTCCGAGGGAACACTGAAGCTTTCTTT.